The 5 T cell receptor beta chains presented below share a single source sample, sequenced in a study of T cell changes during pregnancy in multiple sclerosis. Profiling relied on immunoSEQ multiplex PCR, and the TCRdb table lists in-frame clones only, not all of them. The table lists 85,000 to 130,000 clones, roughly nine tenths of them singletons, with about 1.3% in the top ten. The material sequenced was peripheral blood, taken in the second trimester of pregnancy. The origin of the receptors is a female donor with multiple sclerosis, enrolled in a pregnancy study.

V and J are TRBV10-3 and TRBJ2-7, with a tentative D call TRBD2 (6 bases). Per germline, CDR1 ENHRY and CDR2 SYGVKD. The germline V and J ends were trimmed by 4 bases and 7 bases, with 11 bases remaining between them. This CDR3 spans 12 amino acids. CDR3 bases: TGTGCCATCAGTGTGGAGGGGAGGGAGCAGTACTTC. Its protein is CAISVEGREQYF.

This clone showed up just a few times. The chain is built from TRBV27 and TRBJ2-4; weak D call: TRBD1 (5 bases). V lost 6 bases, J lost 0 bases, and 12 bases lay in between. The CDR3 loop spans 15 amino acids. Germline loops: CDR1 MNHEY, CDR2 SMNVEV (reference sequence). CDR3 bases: TGTGCCAGCAGGATGGACACCCTAGCCAAAAACATTCAGTACTTC. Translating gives CASRMDTLAKNIQYF.

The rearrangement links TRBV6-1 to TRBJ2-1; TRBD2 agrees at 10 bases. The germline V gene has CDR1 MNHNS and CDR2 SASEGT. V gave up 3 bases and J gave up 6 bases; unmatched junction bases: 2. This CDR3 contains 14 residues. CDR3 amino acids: CASSDGLAANEQFF. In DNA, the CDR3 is TGTGCCAGCAGTGACGGACTAGCGGCCAATGAGCAGTTCTTC.

The CDR3 is CASRIRGRNTEAFF. DNA of the CDR3: TGTGCCAGCAGAATCAGGGGGAGGAACACTGAAGCTTTCTTT. The chain couples TRBV6-5 to TRBJ1-1; TRBD1 matches at 7 bases. The CDR3 consists of 14 residues. V was pared by 6 bases and J by 1 base, with 5 bases of the junction left unmatched. Germline V lookup: CDR1 MNHEY, CDR2 SVGAGI.

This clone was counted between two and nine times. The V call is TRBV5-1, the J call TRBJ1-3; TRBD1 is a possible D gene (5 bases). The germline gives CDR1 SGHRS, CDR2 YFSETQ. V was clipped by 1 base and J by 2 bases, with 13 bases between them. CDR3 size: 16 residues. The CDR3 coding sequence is TGCGCCAGCAGCTTGCCAGACCGGGGGACTGGAAACACCATATATTTT. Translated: CASSLPDRGTGNTIYF.